The 10 T cell receptor beta chains in this list originate from one sample, sequenced in a study of T cells in localized non-small cell lung cancer. The assay was immunoSEQ multiplex PCR, and TCRdb's table has in-frame clones only and misses some. Of 65,000 to 80,000 clones listed, approximately 84% were seen once; the top ten hold approximately 1.2%. The specimen was peripheral blood, collected before any cancer treatment. The origin of the receptors is a female donor over 55 with stage I lung adenocarcinoma.

This clone appeared a single time. The chain recombines TRBV18 with TRBJ2-3, with D unclear. Germline CDR1 is KGHSH and CDR2 is LQKENI. V lost 0 bases and J 5 bases, leaving 9 bases between the germline ends. The CDR3 loop spans 14 amino acids. CDR3 residues: CASSPPSSVDTQYF. As DNA, the CDR3 is TGTGCCAGCTCACCACCGTCCTCGGTAGATACGCAGTATTTT.

The chain has TRBV19 and TRBJ1-3; 7 nucleotides align to TRBD1. The CDR3 contains 15 residues. Germline V gene data show CDR1 as LNHDA and CDR2 as SQIVND (reference sequence). V was pared by 4 bases and J by 6 bases, with 9 bases of the junction left unmatched. In nucleotides, the CDR3 is TGTGCCAGTAGTACCCGGAGGCAGGGGGAAAACACCATATATTTT. Translating gives CASSTRRQGENTIYF.

J is TRBJ2-5 and V is TRBV11-2, with TRBD2 as a possible D gene (6 bases). This CDR3 has 15 amino acids. In germline, CDR1 is SGHAT, CDR2 FQNNGV. Trimming stripped 3 bases from V and 4 bases from J, with 15 bases between. The CDR3 nucleotides are TGTGCCAGCAGCTTGGGAGGCTCCCAAGGAGAGACCCAGTACTTC. Its translation: CASSLGGSQGETQYF. The whole variable domain, remainder taken from reference TRBV11-2 and TRBJ2-5, is EAGVAQSPRYKIIEKRQSVAFWCNPISGHATLYWYQQILGQGPKLLIQFQNNGVVDDSQLPKDRFSAERLKGVDSTLKIQPAKLEDSAVYLCASSLGGSQGETQYFGPGTRLLVL.

This chain connects TRBV7-2 to TRBJ2-7; weak D call: TRBD2 (5 bases). The V end lost 0 bases, the J end lost 1 base, and 16 bases lay between the germline ends. Germline V lookup: CDR1 SGHTA, CDR2 FQGNSA. The CDR3 is made up of 17 amino acids. As DNA, the CDR3 is TGTGCCAGCAGCTTAGCCGCGAGTGGAGCGGCTTCCTACGAGCAGTACTTC. As protein: CASSLAASGAASYEQYF.

This clone was picked up a small number of times. This chain uses TRBV7-9 with TRBJ2-5; D is ambiguous. Trimming removed 1 base at V and 5 bases at J, with 8 bases between. The CDR3 has 13 amino acids. Per the germline V gene, CDR1 is SEHNR and CDR2 is FQNEAQ (reference sequence). In DNA form, the CDR3 reads TGTGCCAGCAGCTTAGGGCTAACGGAGACCCAGTACTTC. This sequence encodes CASSLGLTETQYF.

This clone is a singleton in its sample. CDR3 coding DNA: TGTGCCAGCAGTTATATGGGAGTAGGGACAGATACGCAGTATTTT. This gives the protein CASSYMGVGTDTQYF. V and J are TRBV6-5 and TRBJ2-3, with D tentatively TRBD2 (5 bases). V lost 3 bases and J 3 bases, leaving 13 bases between the germline ends. The CDR3 has 15 amino acids. Germline CDR1 and CDR2: MNHEY and SVGAGI.

This rearrangement joins TRBV15 to TRBJ2-3, with 7 bases identical to TRBD2. The CDR3 runs to 16 residues. CDR1 is LNHNV and CDR2 is YYDKDF in the germline V gene (reference sequence). V shed 5 bases, J shed 3 bases, and the junction held 11 bases outside the gene matches. The CDR3 here is CATSHLGGLMTDTQYF. CDR3 nucleotides: TGTGCCACCAGCCATCTGGGGGGGTTGATGACAGATACGCAGTATTTT.

A single count supports this clone. The chain combines TRBV11-3 with TRBJ2-2, with 7 bases identical to TRBD2. CDR3 length: 15 residues. CDR1 and CDR2 from the germline V gene are SGHNT and YENEEA. J lost 4 bases, V lost 6 bases, and 8 bases had no gene match. The chain's CDR3 is CASRAMGGPTGELFF. The CDR3 bases are TGTGCCAGCAGGGCGATGGGAGGGCCCACCGGGGAGCTGTTTTTT.

The chain has TRBV10-1 and TRBJ2-5; D not resolved. The CDR3 is 14 amino acids. Trimming took off 0 bases at V and 2 bases at J, with 7 bases between the two ends. Per germline, CDR1 WNHNN and CDR2 SYGVQD (reference sequence). This chain's CDR3 is CASSESRLQETQYF. The DNA of the CDR3 is TGCGCCAGCAGTGAGTCGCGGCTACAAGAGACCCAGTACTTC.

Comments on this clone: This sample also contains other DNA sequences that code for the same CDR3. This chain connects TRBV19 to TRBJ2-1; 11 bases align to TRBD2. Per the germline V gene, CDR1 is LNHDA and CDR2 is SQIVND (reference sequence). The CDR3 length is 17 residues. V lost 5 bases, J lost 5 bases, and 11 bases stayed unmatched. CDR3 sequence: CASSLRLAGFDNNEQFF. CDR3 DNA: TGTGCCAGTAGTCTGCGACTAGCGGGATTCGACAACAATGAGCAGTTCTTC.